This T cell receptor (beta chain) stems from a study of technical replicates of blood from a few donors. CDR1 is SGHRS and CDR2 is YFSETQ in the germline V gene. This CDR3 is 14 amino acids long. The trim removed 4 bases at V and 8 bases at J, leaving 11 bases unmatched. The repertoire was sequenced with immunoSEQ multiplex PCR; TCRdb's copy has only in-frame clones and lacks some. In the table there are about 73,000 clones, 93% of which are singletons. This rearrangement joins TRBV5-1 to TRBJ1-2, with TRBD1 matching 7 bases. The clonotype originates from a human donor in good health. Sequencing input: T cells isolated from PBMCs. CDR3: CASSPPGGLRGYTF. The CDR3 nucleotides read TGCGCCAGCAGCCCTCCAGGGGGATTACGAGGCTACACCTTC.